The present T cell receptor beta chain was sequenced within a study of CD8+ T cells in alopecia areata. Whole-study results and caveats: Scalp clonality decreased significantly with tofacitinib, and so did expanded CD8+ clones among the top 100. In blood and scalp, many expanded lesional clones persisted during tofacitinib.

Points on this clone: Its antigen is not identified. A read error is likely here: a far larger clone is one base away.

Noted treatment: oral pan-JAK inhibitor, 5-10 mg twice daily. Lesional scalp punch biopsies and peripheral blood came from alopecia areata patients. The CDR3 contains 14 residues. V was trimmed by 4 bases and J by 2 bases, leaving 6 bases between them. Per germline, CDR1 MNHNS and CDR2 SASEGT. The authors extracted RNA and reverse transcribed it into cDNA as the sequencing template. Clones were read by immunoSEQ multiplex PCR, and TCRdb kept only the in-frame ones, dropping some. This sample has more than 110,000 clones, with about 59% found just once. This chain connects TRBV6-1 to TRBJ2-6; D is possibly TRBD1 or TRBD2 (5 bases each). The receptor's source is a human donor with alopecia areata. The sample here was CD8+ T cells sorted from blood, taken at week 4, from a patient treated with tofacitinib. The CDR3 sequence: CASSVGAGANVLTF. CDR3 DNA sequence: TGTGCCAGCAGTGTGGGGGCTGGGGCCAACGTCCTGACTTTC.